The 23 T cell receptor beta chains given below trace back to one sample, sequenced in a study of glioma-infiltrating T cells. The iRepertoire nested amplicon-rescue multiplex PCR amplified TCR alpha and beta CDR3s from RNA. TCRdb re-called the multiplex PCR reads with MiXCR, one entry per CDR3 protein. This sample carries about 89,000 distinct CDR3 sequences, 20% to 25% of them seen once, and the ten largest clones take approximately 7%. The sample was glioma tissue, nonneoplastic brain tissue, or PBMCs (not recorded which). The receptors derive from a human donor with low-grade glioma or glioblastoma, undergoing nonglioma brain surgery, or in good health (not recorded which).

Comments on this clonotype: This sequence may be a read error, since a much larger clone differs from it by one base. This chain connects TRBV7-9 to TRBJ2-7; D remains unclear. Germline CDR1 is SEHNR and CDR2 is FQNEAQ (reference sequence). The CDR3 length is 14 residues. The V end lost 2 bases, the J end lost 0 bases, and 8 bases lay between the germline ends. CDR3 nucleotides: TGTGCCAGCAGCTTAAAGGAGCCCTCCTACGAGCAGTACTTC. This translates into CASSLKEPSYEQYF.

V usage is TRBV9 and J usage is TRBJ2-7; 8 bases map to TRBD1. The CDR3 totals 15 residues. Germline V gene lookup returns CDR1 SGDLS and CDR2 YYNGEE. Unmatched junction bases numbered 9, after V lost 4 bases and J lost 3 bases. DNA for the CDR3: TGTGCCAGCAGCCCTGCCGGGACAGGTATCTACGAGCAGTACTTC. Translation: CASSPAGTGIYEQYF.

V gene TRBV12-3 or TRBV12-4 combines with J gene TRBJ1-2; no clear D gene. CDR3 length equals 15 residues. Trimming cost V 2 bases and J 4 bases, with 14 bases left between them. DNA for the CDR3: TGTGCCAGCAGTTTATCCCCGCCGGGCAGCTATGGCTACACCTTC. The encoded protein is CASSLSPPGSYGYTF.

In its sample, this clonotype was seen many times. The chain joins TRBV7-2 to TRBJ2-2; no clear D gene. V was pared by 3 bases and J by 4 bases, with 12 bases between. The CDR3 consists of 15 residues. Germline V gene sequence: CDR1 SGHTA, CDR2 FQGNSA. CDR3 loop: CASSLTGLGTGELFF. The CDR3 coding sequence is TGTGCCAGCAGCTTGACGGGCCTAGGCACCGGGGAGCTGTTTTTT.

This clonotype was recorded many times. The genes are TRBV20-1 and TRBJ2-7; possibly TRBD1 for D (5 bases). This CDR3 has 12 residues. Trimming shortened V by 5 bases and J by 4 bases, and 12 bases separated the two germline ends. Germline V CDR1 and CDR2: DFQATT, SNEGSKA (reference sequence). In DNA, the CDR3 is TGCAGTGCTCAGGGCAGGAATTACGAGCAGTACTTC. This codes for CSAQGRNYEQYF.

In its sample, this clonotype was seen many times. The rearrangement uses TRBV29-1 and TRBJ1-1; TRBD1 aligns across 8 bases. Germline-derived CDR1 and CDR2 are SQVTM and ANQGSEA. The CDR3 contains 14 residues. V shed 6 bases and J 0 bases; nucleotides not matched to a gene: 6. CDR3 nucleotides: TGCAGCGTCGACAGGGGAGGGATGAACACTGAAGCTTTCTTT. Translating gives CSVDRGGMNTEAFF.

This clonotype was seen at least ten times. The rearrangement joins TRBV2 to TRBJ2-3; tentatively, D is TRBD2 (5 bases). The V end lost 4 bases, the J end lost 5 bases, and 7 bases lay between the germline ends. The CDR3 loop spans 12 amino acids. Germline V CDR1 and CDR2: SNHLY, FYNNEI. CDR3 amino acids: CASSGTGDTQYF. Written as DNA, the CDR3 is TGTGCCAGCAGTGGGACTGGAGATACGCAGTATTTT.

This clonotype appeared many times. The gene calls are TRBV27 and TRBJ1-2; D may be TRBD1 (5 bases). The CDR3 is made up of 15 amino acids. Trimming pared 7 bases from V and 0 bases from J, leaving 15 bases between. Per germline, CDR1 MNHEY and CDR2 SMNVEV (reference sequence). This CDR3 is CASKGHNRANYGYTF. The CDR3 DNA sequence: TGTGCCAGCAAAGGACACAATCGAGCTAACTATGGCTACACCTTC.

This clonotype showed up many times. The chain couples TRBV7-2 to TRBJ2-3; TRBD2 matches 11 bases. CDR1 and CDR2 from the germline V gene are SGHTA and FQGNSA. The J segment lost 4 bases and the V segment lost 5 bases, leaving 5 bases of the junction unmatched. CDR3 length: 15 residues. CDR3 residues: CASSHRLAGPDTQYF. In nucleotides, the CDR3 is TGTGCCAGCAGCCATCGACTAGCGGGGCCAGATACGCAGTATTTT.

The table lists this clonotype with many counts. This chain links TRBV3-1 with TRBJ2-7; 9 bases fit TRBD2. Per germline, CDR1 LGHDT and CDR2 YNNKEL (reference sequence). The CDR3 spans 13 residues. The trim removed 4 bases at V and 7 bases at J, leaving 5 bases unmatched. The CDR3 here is CASSLSLAGEQYF. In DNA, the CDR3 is TGTGCCAGCAGCCTCAGTCTAGCGGGAGAGCAGTACTTC.

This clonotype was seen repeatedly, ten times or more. This chain's CDR3 is CASSLATGDGYTF. For the CDR3, the DNA is TGTGCCAGCAGCTTAGCGACAGGGGATGGCTACACCTTC. The chain has TRBV7-2 and TRBJ1-2; 8 bases align to TRBD1. CDR1 is SGHTA, CDR2 FQGNSA, per germline. Germline trimming cut 0 bases from V and 6 bases from J; bases unmatched to any gene: 0. The CDR3 consists of 13 residues.

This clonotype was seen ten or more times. The CDR3 DNA is TGCAGTGCCCAGACAGGGACGGGTTACAATGAGCAGTTCTTC. Amino acids: CSAQTGTGYNEQFF. The chain is built from TRBV20-1 and TRBJ2-1, with 7 bases fitting TRBD1. V lost 6 bases, J lost 4 bases, and 9 bases stayed unmatched. Per the germline V gene, CDR1 is DFQATT and CDR2 is SNEGSKA (reference sequence). This CDR3 has 14 amino acids.

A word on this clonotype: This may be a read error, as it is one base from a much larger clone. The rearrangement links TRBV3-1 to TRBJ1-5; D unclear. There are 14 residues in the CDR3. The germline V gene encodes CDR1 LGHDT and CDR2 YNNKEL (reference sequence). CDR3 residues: CASIQGMLNQPQHF. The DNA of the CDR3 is TGTGCCAGCATCCAAGGAATGCTCAATCAGCCCCAGCATTTT. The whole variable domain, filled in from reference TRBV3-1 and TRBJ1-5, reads DTAVSQTPKYLVTQMGNDKSIKCEQNLGHDTMYWYKQDSKKFLKIMFSYNNKELIINETVPNRFSPKSPDKAHLNLHINSLELGDSAVYFCASIQGMLNQPQHFGDGTRLSIL.

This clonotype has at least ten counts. The DNA for the CDR3 is TGTGCCAGCGGCCCCCGGCGACAGGAGGGAGAGACCCAGTACTTC. Translating gives CASGPRRQEGETQYF. This chain uses TRBV6-1 with TRBJ2-5, with D perhaps being TRBD1 or TRBD2 (6 bases each). V gave up 8 bases and J gave up 4 bases, with 20 bases separating them. Germline V gene data show CDR1 as MNHNS and CDR2 as SASEGT. This CDR3 contains 15 residues.

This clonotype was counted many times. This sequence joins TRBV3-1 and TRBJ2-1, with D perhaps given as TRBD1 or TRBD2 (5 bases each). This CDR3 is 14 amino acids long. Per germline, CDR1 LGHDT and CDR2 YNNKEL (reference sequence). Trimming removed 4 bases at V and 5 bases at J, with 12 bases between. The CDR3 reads CASSRDVFDNEQFF. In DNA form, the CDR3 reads TGTGCCAGCAGCCGGGACGTTTTCGACAATGAGCAGTTCTTC.

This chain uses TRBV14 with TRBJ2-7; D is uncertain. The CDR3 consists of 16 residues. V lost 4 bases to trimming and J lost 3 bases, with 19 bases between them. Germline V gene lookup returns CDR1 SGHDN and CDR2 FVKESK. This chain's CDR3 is CASSPVDGGMDYEQYF. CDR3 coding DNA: TGTGCCAGCAGCCCCGTCGACGGCGGAATGGACTACGAGCAGTACTTC.

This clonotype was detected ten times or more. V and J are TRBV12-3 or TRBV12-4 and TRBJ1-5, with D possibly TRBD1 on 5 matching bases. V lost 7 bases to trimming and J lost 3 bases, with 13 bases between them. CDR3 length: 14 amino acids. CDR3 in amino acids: CASNEGQDNQPQHF. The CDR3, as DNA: TGTGCCAGCAACGAGGGGCAGGACAATCAGCCCCAGCATTTT.

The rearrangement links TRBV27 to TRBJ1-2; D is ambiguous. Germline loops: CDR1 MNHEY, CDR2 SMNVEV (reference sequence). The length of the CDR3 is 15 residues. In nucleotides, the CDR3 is TGTGCAGGCAGTTTGAGGCCCCATCCGAACTATGGCTACACCTTC. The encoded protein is CAGSLRPHPNYGYTF.

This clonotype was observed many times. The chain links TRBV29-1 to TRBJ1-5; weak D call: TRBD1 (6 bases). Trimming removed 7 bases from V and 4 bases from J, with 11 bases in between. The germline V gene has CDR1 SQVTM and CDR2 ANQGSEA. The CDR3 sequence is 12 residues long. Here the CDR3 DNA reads TGCAGCGCCATTACAGGGAATCAGCCCCAGCATTTT. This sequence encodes CSAITGNQPQHF.

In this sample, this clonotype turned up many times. The CDR3 coding sequence is TGTGCCAGCAAAGGTGACCTCCGGGAGCAGTTCTTC. It specifies CASKGDLREQFF. V usage is TRBV28 and J usage is TRBJ2-1; D is ambiguous. V shed 7 bases and J shed 10 bases, with 14 bases lying between them. This CDR3 is 12 amino acids long. Germline V CDR1 and CDR2: MDHEN, SYDVKM. Looking up the rest from reference TRBV28 and TRBJ2-1 gives the full variable domain: DVKVTQSSRYLVKRTGEKVFLECVQDMDHENMFWYRQDPGLGLRLIYFSYDVKMKEKGDIPEGYSVSREKKERFSLILESASTNQTSMYLCASKGDLREQFFGPGTRLTVL.

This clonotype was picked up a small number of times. CDR3: CASSQMGTSRSNYGYTF. CDR3 sequence (DNA): TGTGCCAGCAGCCAAATGGGCACAAGTAGATCTAACTATGGCTACACCTTC. This chain uses TRBV4-2 with TRBJ1-2; no firm D call. The CDR3 sequence is 17 residues long. Trimming cost V 2 bases and J 0 bases, with 16 bases left between them. Germline assignment: CDR1 LGHNA and CDR2 YNFKEQ.

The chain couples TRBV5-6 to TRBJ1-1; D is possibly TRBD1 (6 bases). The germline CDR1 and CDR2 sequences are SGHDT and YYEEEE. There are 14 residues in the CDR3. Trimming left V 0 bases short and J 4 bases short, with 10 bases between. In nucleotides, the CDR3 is TGTGCCAGCAGCTTGGGTATAGGGGGCACTGAAGCTTTCTTT. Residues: CASSLGIGGTEAFF.

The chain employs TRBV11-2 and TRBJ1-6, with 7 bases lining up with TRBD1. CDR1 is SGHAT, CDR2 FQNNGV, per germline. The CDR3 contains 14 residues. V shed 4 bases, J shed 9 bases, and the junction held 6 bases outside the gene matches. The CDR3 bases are TGTGCCAGCAGCTCGGCAGGGGGTGGTTCACCCCTCCACTTT. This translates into CASSSAGGGSPLHF.